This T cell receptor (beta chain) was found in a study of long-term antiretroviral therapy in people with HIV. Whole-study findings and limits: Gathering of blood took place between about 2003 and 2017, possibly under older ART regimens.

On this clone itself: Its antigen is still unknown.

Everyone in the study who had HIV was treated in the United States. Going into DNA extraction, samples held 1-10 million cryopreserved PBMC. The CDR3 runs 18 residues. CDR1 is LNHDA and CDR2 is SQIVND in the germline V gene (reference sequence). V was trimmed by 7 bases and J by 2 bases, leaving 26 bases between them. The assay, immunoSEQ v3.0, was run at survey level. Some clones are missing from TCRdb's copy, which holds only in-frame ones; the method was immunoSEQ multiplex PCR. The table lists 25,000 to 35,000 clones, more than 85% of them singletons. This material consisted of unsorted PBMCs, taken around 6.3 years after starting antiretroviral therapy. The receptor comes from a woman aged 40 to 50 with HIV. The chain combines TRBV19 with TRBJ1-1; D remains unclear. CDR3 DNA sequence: TGTGCCAGTATGGGGTCGACCCCAACGATGCCAGTCAACACTGAAGCTTTCTTT. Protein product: CASMGSTPTMPVNTEAFF.